The 22 T cell receptor beta chains given below trace back to one sample, sequenced in a study of T cells after yellow fever vaccination. MiXCR, applied by TCRdb to the 5' RACE reads, yields one record per CDR3 protein. This table holds about 73,000 distinct CDR3 sequences, roughly 7.7% found once. The specimen comprised CD8+ T cells sorted from PBMCs, sampled on the day of the yellow fever booster vaccination. Receptors were obtained from a man aged 25 to 40 who received the YFV17D yellow fever vaccine.

The rearrangement links TRBV20-1 to TRBJ2-1, with D tentatively TRBD1 or TRBD2 (6 bases each). Trimming stripped 4 bases from V and 2 bases from J, with 9 bases between. The CDR3 has 13 amino acids. The V gene's germline CDR1 is DFQATT and CDR2 SNEGSKA (reference sequence). CDR3 sequence (DNA): TGCAGTGCTAACCGGGGGCCCTACAATGAGCAGTTCTTC. Amino acids: CSANRGPYNEQFF.

This clonotype was detected only a few times. The chain joins TRBV6-5 to TRBJ2-1; D is possibly TRBD2 (6 bases). This CDR3 spans 16 amino acids. The germline V gene encodes CDR1 MNHEY and CDR2 SVGAGI. Trimming pared 0 bases from V and 4 bases from J, leaving 13 bases between. The DNA of the CDR3 is TGTGCCAGCAGTTACTCGCGCGAAGCGGGTTACAATGAGCAGTTCTTC. Its translation is CASSYSREAGYNEQFF.

This clonotype was seen a few times. V usage is TRBV29-1 and J usage is TRBJ1-3; no clear D. The CDR3 is 15 residues long. Germline V gene data show CDR1 as SQVTM and CDR2 as ANQGSEA. Trimming pared 1 base from V and 2 bases from J, leaving 12 bases between. The CDR3 nucleotides are TGCAGCGTTGAAGGAGTTCGGGAGCCTGGAAACACCATATATTTT. Amino acid sequence: CSVEGVREPGNTIYF.

This clonotype was counted a few times. The chain has TRBV15 and TRBJ2-1, with 7 bases matching TRBD2. Germline CDR1 LNHNV, CDR2 YYDKDF (reference sequence). V was pared by 4 bases and J by 8 bases, with 8 bases of the junction left unmatched. This CDR3 has 14 amino acids. For the CDR3, the DNA is TGTGCCACCAGCATGAGGACTAGGCGCTATGAGCAGTTCTTC. It codes for CATSMRTRRYEQFF.

J is TRBJ2-1 and V is TRBV9, with 11 bases lining up with TRBD2. CDR3 size: 16 residues. The ends lost 4 bases at V and 7 bases at J; junction bases unmatched: 10. Germline V gene sequence: CDR1 SGDLS, CDR2 YYNGEE. The CDR3 nucleotides read TGTGCCAGCAGCCGTAGCGGGACTAGCGGTTATAATGAGCAGTTCTTC. Protein: CASSRSGTSGYNEQFF.

This clonotype was picked up a small number of times. The chain joins TRBV5-1 to TRBJ2-1; D gene unclear. This CDR3 is 11 amino acids long. Germline CDR1 and CDR2: SGHRS and YFSETQ. V lost 4 bases to trimming and J lost 9 bases, with 8 bases between them. The CDR3 region is CASSVAFEQFF. The DNA of the CDR3 is TGCGCCAGCAGCGTAGCCTTTGAGCAGTTCTTC.

This chain joins TRBV6-5 and TRBJ2-7; TRBD2 might be the D (6 bases). CDR1 is MNHEY and CDR2 is SVGAGI in the germline V gene. V shed 2 bases and J shed 2 bases, with 10 bases lying between them. CDR3 size: 14 residues. For the CDR3, the DNA is TGTGCCAGCAGTTACATGGGGGGTGCCTACGAGCAGTACTTC. This sequence encodes CASSYMGGAYEQYF.

This clonotype was detected ten times or more. The chain joins TRBV12-3 or TRBV12-4 to TRBJ2-1; TRBD1 or TRBD2 may be the D gene (5 bases each). Trimming took off 7 bases at V and 11 bases at J, with 12 bases between the two ends. This CDR3 is built from 11 residues. Here the CDR3 reads CASTRDAKQFF. The CDR3 nucleotides are TGTGCCAGCACTCGGGACGCTAAGCAGTTCTTC.

This clonotype came up many times. CDR3 nucleotide sequence: TGTGCCAGCAGCCTGGGGACCCACGAGCAGTACTTC. This sequence encodes CASSLGTHEQYF. The rearrangement uses TRBV13 and TRBJ2-7; D is perhaps TRBD1 or TRBD2 (5 bases each). The V gene's germline CDR1 is PRHDT and CDR2 FYEKMQ (reference sequence). The CDR3 length is 12 residues. Between the trimmed V and J ends, which lost 5 bases and 5 bases, there was a span of 10 bases.

The J gene is TRBJ2-7, the V gene TRBV6-5; the match to TRBD2 covers 8 bases. After removal of 5 bases from V and 3 bases from J, the junction contained 9 bases not matched to a gene. The CDR3 is 15 amino acids. The germline gives CDR1 MNHEY, CDR2 SVGAGI. CDR3 in amino acids: CASSHRTSQYYEQYF. Written as DNA, the CDR3 is TGTGCCAGCAGTCACCGGACTAGCCAATACTACGAGCAGTACTTC.

In its sample, this clonotype was seen many times. The gene calls are TRBV12-3 or TRBV12-4 and TRBJ2-3, with D possibly TRBD2 on 5 matching bases. CDR3 length: 15 amino acids. The V end was cut by 1 base, the J end by 2 bases, with 10 bases between. CDR3: CASSLVSDSTDTQYF. CDR3 bases: TGTGCCAGCAGTTTAGTATCGGACTCCACAGATACGCAGTATTTT.

Concerning this clonotype itself: Given a much more abundant clone one base away, this may be a read error. The chain recombines TRBV4-1 with TRBJ2-7; D possibly corresponds to TRBD2 (6 bases). Trimming took 1 base from V and 3 from J, leaving 13 bases between them. This CDR3 comprises 15 residues. In germline, CDR1 is MGHRA, CDR2 YSYEKL. In DNA, the CDR3 is TGCGCCAGCAGCCAAGTTACGGGAGAAATCTACGAGCAGTACTTC. This sequence encodes CASSQVTGEIYEQYF.

The J gene is TRBJ2-3, the V gene TRBV4-3; D may be TRBD2 (5 bases). The germline CDR1 and CDR2 sequences are LGHNA and YSLEER. This CDR3 has 17 residues. With 0 bases removed from V and 3 bases from J, the gap between germline ends came to 16 bases. CDR3 nucleotides: TGCGCCAGCAGCCAAGATCACCTAATGCGCGGGACAGATACGCAGTATTTT. The encoded protein is CASSQDHLMRGTDTQYF.

This clonotype showed up many times. V and J are TRBV20-1 and TRBJ2-7; the D gene is possibly TRBD2 (5 bases). This CDR3 is 12 amino acids long. Trimming shortened V by 6 bases and J by 5 bases, and 14 bases separated the two germline ends. Looked up from germline, CDR1 is DFQATT and CDR2 is SNEGSKA (reference sequence). Here the CDR3 DNA reads TGCAGTGCCGTAGAGGCCGGGAACGAGCAGTACTTC. This gives the protein CSAVEAGNEQYF.

This chain links TRBV19 with TRBJ2-1; D might be TRBD2 (5 bases). V was cut by 1 base and J by 1 base, with 17 bases left in between. Germline V gene sequence: CDR1 LNHDA, CDR2 SQIVND (reference sequence). The CDR3 runs 18 residues. CDR3: CASSIVGRGLKSYNEQFF. The DNA for the CDR3 is TGTGCCAGTAGTATAGTAGGTAGAGGACTCAAATCCTACAATGAGCAGTTCTTC.

This clonotype was recorded at least ten times. The rearrangement joins TRBV7-9 to TRBJ1-4, with D maybe TRBD1 (5 bases). The V gene's germline CDR1 is SEHNR and CDR2 FQNEAQ (reference sequence). The CDR3 contains 15 residues. V lost 5 bases, J lost 7 bases, and 17 bases lay in between. In DNA form, the CDR3 reads TGTGCCAGCAGCCCGCCAGGGCCCCACGGTGAAAAACTGTTTTTT. Its protein product is CASSPPGPHGEKLFF.

The gene calls are TRBV5-1 and TRBJ1-1; a possible D gene is TRBD1 (6 bases). The CDR3 covers 14 residues. Germline V gene lookup returns CDR1 SGHRS and CDR2 YFSETQ. Deletions cut 4 bases from V and 6 bases from J, with 16 bases between. CDR3 sequence: CASSPDGEGAEAFF. The CDR3 DNA is TGCGCCAGCAGCCCCGATGGGGAGGGGGCTGAAGCTTTCTTT.

The rearrangement links TRBV7-9 to TRBJ1-4, with no clear D. V was pared by 3 bases and J by 5 bases, with 10 bases between. Looked up from germline, CDR1 is SEHNR and CDR2 is FQNEAQ (reference sequence). The CDR3 covers 14 residues. Here the CDR3 DNA reads TGTGCCAGCAGCTTCTTGTCCGCAAATGAAAAACTGTTTTTT. It specifies CASSFLSANEKLFF. The full variable domain, rest sourced from reference TRBV7-9 and TRBJ1-4, is DTGVSQNPRHKITKRGQNVTFRCDPISEHNRLYWYRQTLGQGPEFLTYFQNEAQLEKSRLLSDRFSAERPKGSFSTLEIQRTEQGDSAMYLCASSFLSANEKLFFGSGTQLSVL.

V gene TRBV10-3 combines with J gene TRBJ2-1, with 11 bases that match TRBD2. The CDR3 sequence is 15 residues long. Trimming at V came to 5 bases and at J to 3 bases, leaving 3 bases not matched to a gene. CDR1 is ENHRY, CDR2 SYGVKD, per germline. CDR3 sequence reads: CAISLGTSGYNEQFF. CDR3 nucleotides: TGTGCCATCAGTCTTGGGACTAGCGGCTACAATGAGCAGTTCTTC.

This clonotype was detected only a few times. The chain combines TRBV7-8 with TRBJ2-1; tentatively, D is TRBD2 (5 bases). The CDR3 sequence is 17 residues long. Germline values: CDR1 SGHVS, CDR2 FQNEAQ. Trimming left V 8 bases short and J 8 bases short, with 28 bases between. CDR3 in DNA: TGTGCCAGCCGCTCGATCCCTGAGCGGACTTTCGAAGATGAGCAGTTCTTC. Encoded protein: CASRSIPERTFEDEQFF.

This clonotype was recorded at least ten times. This chain links TRBV25-1 with TRBJ2-3; 7 bases are shared with TRBD1. The germline V gene encodes CDR1 MGHDK and CDR2 SYGVNS. V shed 5 bases and J 2 bases; nucleotides not matched to a gene: 7. The CDR3 spans 15 residues. The CDR3 nucleotides are TGTGCCAGCAGTAGAGCCGGGACAGCCACAGATACGCAGTATTTT. It is translated as CASSRAGTATDTQYF.

The gene calls are TRBV25-1 and TRBJ2-3; D is possibly TRBD2 (5 bases). CDR1 and CDR2 from the germline V gene are MGHDK and SYGVNS. The CDR3 is made up of 13 amino acids. The V end lost 4 bases, the J end lost 4 bases, and 9 bases lay between the germline ends. The CDR3 DNA sequence: TGTGCCAGCAGTGCAGCGGACGCAGATACGCAGTATTTT. Translated, it gives CASSAADADTQYF.